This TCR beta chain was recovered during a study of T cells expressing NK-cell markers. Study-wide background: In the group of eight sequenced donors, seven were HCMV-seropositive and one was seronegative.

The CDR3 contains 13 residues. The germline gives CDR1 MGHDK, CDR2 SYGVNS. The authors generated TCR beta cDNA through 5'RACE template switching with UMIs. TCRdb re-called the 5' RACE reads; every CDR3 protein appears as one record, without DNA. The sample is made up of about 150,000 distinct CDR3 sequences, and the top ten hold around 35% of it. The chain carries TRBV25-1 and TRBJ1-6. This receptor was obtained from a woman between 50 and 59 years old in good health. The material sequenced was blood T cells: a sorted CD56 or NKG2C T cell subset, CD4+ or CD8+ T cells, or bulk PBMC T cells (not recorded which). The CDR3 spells CASSEYNNSPLHF.